One TCR beta chain is described in this entry. The antigen is undetermined. The sample belongs to a study of monozygotic twins with inflammatory bowel disease. Findings of the study overall: Healthy co-twins showed greater TCRbeta diversity (inverse Simpson) than IBD patients.

Both TCRalpha and TCRbeta cDNA were subjected to two nested PCRs lasting around 15 and 9 cycles. For each CDR3 protein, TCRdb gives one entry from its re-call of the 5' RACE reads, without DNA. The specimen's table records roughly 160,000 distinct CDR3 sequences. Per germline, CDR1 LNHDA and CDR2 SQIVND (reference sequence). The CDR3 covers 18 residues. The clonotype comes from a human donor with ulcerative colitis or Crohn's disease, or a healthy co-twin of an affected twin (not recorded which). This rearrangement joins TRBV19 to TRBJ2-1; TCRdb's D call, TRBD2, is unchecked because there is no DNA. Material: blood. CDR3 region: CASSIEGLAGFAYNEQFF.